A single sample is the source of the 24 T cell receptor beta chains below, sequenced in a study of blood T cells in healthy people across ages. It was with a sample-barcoded 5' primer and a J-beta primer mix that a second PCR of roughly 6 to 12 cycles was run. TCRdb reanalysed the 5' RACE reads using MiXCR and keeps one entry per CDR3 protein. Of around 970,000 distinct CDR3 sequences listed, 51% were seen once; the top ten hold over 20%. The source material was blood. These receptors were taken from a woman aged 60-75 years in good health.

The rearrangement joins TRBV20-1 to TRBJ2-7; 7 bases agree with TRBD2. The CDR3 consists of 15 residues. Germline CDR1 is DFQATT and CDR2 is SNEGSKA (reference sequence). The V and J ends lost 6 bases and 1 base, in that order; junction bases with no gene match: 12. CDR3 nucleotides: TGCAGTGCCCGATCCAGGGACTACATTTCCTACGAGCAGTACTTC. Translated, it gives CSARSRDYISYEQYF.

The rearrangement joins TRBV5-1 to TRBJ2-1; the D gene is possibly TRBD1 (6 bases). The CDR3 is made up of 16 amino acids. CDR1 is SGHRS, CDR2 YFSETQ, per germline. V dropped 4 bases and J dropped 0 bases, with 14 bases sitting between them. The CDR3 DNA sequence: TGCGCCAGCAGCGACCCTACAGGGAGCTCCTACAATGAGCAGTTCTTC. Translating it yields CASSDPTGSSYNEQFF.

The chain recombines TRBV7-9 with TRBJ2-3; 7 bases are shared with TRBD1. V trimming: 5 bases; J trimming: 6 bases; junction bases outside the gene matches: 8. The V gene's germline CDR1 is SEHNR and CDR2 FQNEAQ (reference sequence). The CDR3 length is 14 residues. In DNA form, the CDR3 reads TGTGCCAGCAGCCGACAGGGAAATTCGGATACGCAGTATTTT. It specifies CASSRQGNSDTQYF.

The chain recombines TRBV6-5 with TRBJ2-3; D possibly corresponds to TRBD1 (6 bases). This CDR3 comprises 15 residues. The V and J ends lost 0 bases and 1 base respectively, with 8 bases between them. CDR1 and CDR2 (germline): MNHEY, SVGAGI. For the CDR3, the DNA is TGTGCCAGCAGTTACTCTAGACAGGGCACAGATACGCAGTATTTT. Residues: CASSYSRQGTDTQYF.

This chain uses TRBV2 with TRBJ2-5; D gene uncertain. Germline V gene data show CDR1 as SNHLY and CDR2 as FYNNEI. Trimming removed 3 bases from V and 5 bases from J, with 10 bases in between. The CDR3 consists of 13 residues. CDR3 sequence: CASSDRRPETQYF. The CDR3 DNA reads as TGTGCCAGCAGTGATAGGCGACCGGAGACCCAGTACTTC.

This clonotype occurred many times. The chain uses TRBV27 and TRBJ2-7, with 10 bases aligning to TRBD2. This CDR3 has 14 amino acids. V shed 7 bases, J shed 3 bases, and the junction held 6 bases outside the gene matches. Germline V lookup: CDR1 MNHEY, CDR2 SMNVEV (reference sequence). The chain's CDR3 is CASTPLAGVYEQYF. The CDR3 DNA reads as TGTGCCAGCACCCCCCTAGCGGGAGTCTACGAGCAGTACTTC.

Written as DNA, the CDR3 is TGTGCCAGCAGCTTAGTGGGACAGGGGTCCTCTGGGGCCAACGTCCTGACTTTC. It encodes CASSLVGQGSSGANVLTF. The V gene is TRBV7-6, the J gene TRBJ2-6; 10 bases fit TRBD1. Germline V gene lookup returns CDR1 SGHVS and CDR2 FNYEAQ. The CDR3 consists of 18 residues. V dropped 1 base and J dropped 0; count of bases not matched to a gene: 3.

In nucleotides, the CDR3 is TGTGCCATGGGGACAGGATTGGGCACAGATACGCAGTATTTT. Translation: CAMGTGLGTDTQYF. V usage is TRBV10-3 and J usage is TRBJ2-3; 8 nucleotides line up with TRBD1. V was clipped by 9 bases and J by 1 base; unmatched bases: 6. The CDR3 runs to 14 residues. Per the germline V gene, CDR1 is ENHRY and CDR2 is SYGVKD.

This clonotype was detected a few times. The V call is TRBV5-1, the J call TRBJ2-1, with a possible D match to TRBD1 (6 bases). V shed 5 bases and J shed 7 bases, with 16 bases lying between them. Germline assignment: CDR1 SGHRS and CDR2 YFSETQ. CDR3 length: 14 residues. The CDR3 DNA follows: TGCGCCAGCAGTCCGGCGACAGGTAGGAATGAGCAGTTCTTC. It codes for CASSPATGRNEQFF.

This clonotype was counted between two and nine times. V and J are TRBV11-2 and TRBJ2-7; 9 nucleotides agree with TRBD1. This CDR3 spans 17 amino acids. CDR1 SGHAT and CDR2 FQNNGV come from the germline V gene. V was clipped by 4 bases and J by 2 bases; unmatched bases: 12. The CDR3 bases are TGTGCCAGCAGCTCAAGATACAGGGGGCTGGAAACCTACGAGCAGTACTTC. Translated: CASSSRYRGLETYEQYF.

This clonotype came up once. This chain links TRBV12-3 or TRBV12-4 with TRBJ1-2; D is uncertain. The CDR3 extends over 13 amino acids. V was clipped by 2 bases and J by 6 bases, with 10 bases between them. Written as DNA, the CDR3 is TGTGCCAGCAGTTTATCTTTGGATAATGGCTACACCTTC. Residues: CASSLSLDNGYTF.

The J gene is TRBJ2-1, the V gene TRBV7-2; the D gene is possibly TRBD1 (5 bases). Germline values: CDR1 SGHTA, CDR2 FQGNSA. This CDR3 region has 15 residues. Trimming left V 4 bases short and J 3 bases short, with 13 bases between. The CDR3, as DNA: TGTGCCAGCAGCTCGGTAGGGGTTGTCTACAATGAGCAGTTCTTC. This translates into CASSSVGVVYNEQFF.

The chain recombines TRBV5-1 with TRBJ2-5; TRBD2 matches 9 bases. Germline V gene data show CDR1 as SGHRS and CDR2 as YFSETQ. The CDR3 length is 15 residues. Unmatched junction bases numbered 7, after V lost 4 bases and J lost 3 bases. CDR3 region: CASSPLAGGEETQYF. Written as DNA, the CDR3 is TGCGCCAGCAGCCCCTTGGCGGGAGGGGAAGAGACCCAGTACTTC.

V gene TRBV11-2 combines with J gene TRBJ2-1; 9 positions agree with TRBD2. CDR3 length equals 18 residues. V gave up 5 bases and J gave up 6 bases; unmatched junction bases: 17. Germline values: CDR1 SGHAT, CDR2 FQNNGV. The CDR3 region has the DNA TGTGCCAGCAGCCCGCCGACCGCCTCTAGCGGGATTCTCAATGAGCAGTTCTTC. This codes for CASSPPTASSGILNEQFF.

The V call is TRBV27, the J call TRBJ2-7, with 11 positions matching TRBD1. V was pared by 3 bases and J by 1 base, with 11 bases of the junction left unmatched. Germline lookup yields CDR1 MNHEY and CDR2 SMNVEV (reference sequence). This CDR3 contains 18 residues. The CDR3, as DNA: TGTGCCAGCAGTTTGCTAAGCGGACAGGGGGCGTTTTCCTACGAGCAGTACTTC. Its translation: CASSLLSGQGAFSYEQYF.

The rearrangement joins TRBV20-1 to TRBJ1-1; TRBD1 aligns across 7 bases. Trimming took 1 base from V and 4 from J; bases not matched to a gene: 3. The CDR3 is 13 residues long. Germline CDR1 DFQATT, CDR2 SNEGSKA (reference sequence). The CDR3 here is CSARVQGGTEAFF. The CDR3 DNA is TGCAGTGCTAGAGTTCAGGGGGGCACTGAAGCTTTCTTT.

This clonotype was detected only once. The chain uses TRBV27 and TRBJ1-1, with 7 bases aligning to TRBD1. The CDR3 is 13 residues long. With V trimmed by 10 bases and J by 0 bases, 5 bases remained unmatched. Germline values: CDR1 MNHEY, CDR2 SMNVEV (reference sequence). The chain's CDR3 is CATQGDMNTEAFF. CDR3 coding DNA: TGTGCCACCCAGGGGGACATGAACACTGAAGCTTTCTTT.

In this sample, this clonotype turned up a few times. The rearrangement links TRBV28 to TRBJ1-2; 7 positions agree with TRBD1. The CDR3 is made up of 13 amino acids. Per germline, CDR1 MDHEN and CDR2 SYDVKM. V dropped 3 bases and J dropped 6; count of bases not matched to a gene: 4. CDR3 DNA: TGTGCCAGCAGTTTTACAGGGGCGGATGGCTACACCTTC. Protein: CASSFTGADGYTF.

CDR3: CASSWGGLGQPQHF. In nucleotides, the CDR3 is TGTGCCAGCAGTTGGGGGGGTTTGGGTCAGCCCCAGCATTTT. The chain uses TRBV27 and TRBJ1-5; the D gene is possibly TRBD1 (5 bases). V lost 4 bases and J 6 bases, leaving 13 bases between the germline ends. CDR1 is MNHEY and CDR2 is SMNVEV in the germline V gene (reference sequence). The CDR3 is 14 residues long.

Comment on this clonotype: At one end, the junction sequence differs from germline, possibly due to a read error. This chain uses TRBV7-2 with TRBJ1-4; D call uncertain. Per the germline V gene, CDR1 is SGHTA and CDR2 is FQGNSA. The CDR3 loop spans 14 amino acids. The CDR3 spells CASSVAGTNEKLFF. The DNA for the CDR3 is TGTGCCAGCAGCGTAGCGGGAACTAATGAAAAACTGTTTTTT.

The chain employs TRBV7-2 and TRBJ2-7; 9 bases line up with TRBD1. The ends lost 3 bases at V and 4 bases at J; junction bases unmatched: 7. CDR1 and CDR2 from the germline V gene are SGHTA and FQGNSA. This CDR3 contains 15 residues. CDR3 nucleotide sequence: TGTGCCAGCAGCTTTGCGGGGACAGGGTATTACGAGCAGTACTTC. This translates into CASSFAGTGYYEQYF. The full variable domain, rest sourced from reference TRBV7-2 and TRBJ2-7, is GAGVSQSPSNKVTEKGKDVELRCDPISGHTALYWYRQSLGQGLEFLIYFQGNSAPDKSGLPSDRFSAERTGGSVSTLTIQRTQQEDSAVYLCASSFAGTGYYEQYFGPGTRLTVT.

This chain uses TRBV29-1 with TRBJ1-2; D possibly corresponds to TRBD1 (5 bases). This CDR3 region has 12 residues. Germline V CDR1 and CDR2: SQVTM, ANQGSEA. Trimming took 4 bases from V and 5 from J, leaving 11 bases between them. The chain's CDR3 is CSVGGTQYGYTF. The CDR3 nucleotides are TGCAGCGTTGGGGGGACCCAATATGGCTACACCTTC.

The chain couples TRBV28 to TRBJ2-1; 8 bases match TRBD2. The CDR3 is 15 amino acids. Trimming removed 3 bases from V and 7 bases from J; junction bases left unmatched: 8. CDR1 is MDHEN, CDR2 SYDVKM, per germline. For the CDR3, the DNA is TGTGCCAGCAGTTTCCGCGCGGGAGGCCGAAATGAGCAGTTCTTC. Protein: CASSFRAGGRNEQFF.

J is TRBJ2-7 and V is TRBV7-2, with TRBD2 matching 7 bases. The CDR3 sequence is 15 residues long. V gave up 3 bases and J gave up 3 bases; unmatched junction bases: 8. Germline values: CDR1 SGHTA, CDR2 FQGNSA. In DNA form, the CDR3 reads TGTGCCAGCAGCTTCTCTAGCGGTACCCTCTACGAGCAGTACTTC. Its translation is CASSFSSGTLYEQYF.